The 28 T cell receptor beta chains reported below all come from one sample, sequenced in a study of CD8+ T cells in alopecia areata. After isolation, RNA underwent reverse transcription to generate cDNA as the sequencing template. Profiled with immunoSEQ multiplex PCR; TCRdb holds only in-frame clones, not every one. The sample holds around 35,000 clones, around 50% seen once. Sequenced input: NKG2D-high CD8+ T cells sorted from blood. The receptors derive from a human donor with alopecia areata.

Details on this clone: One end of the junction does not line up with germline, which may come from a read error. The CDR3 nucleotides are TGTGCCAGCAGTCGGTCTCCAGCCAGCTCCTACAAGCAGTACTTC. Translation gives CASSRSPASSYKQYF. This sequence joins TRBV27 and TRBJ2-7; no firm D call. This CDR3 spans 15 amino acids. CDR1 is MNHEY, CDR2 SMNVEV, per germline (reference sequence).

This rearrangement joins TRBV5-5 to TRBJ2-7; no clear D. The CDR3 covers 14 residues. Germline CDR1 is SGHKS and CDR2 is YYEKEE (reference sequence). Deletions cut 4 bases from V and 5 bases from J, with 16 bases between. This chain's CDR3 is CASSPPSGKDEQYF. DNA for the CDR3: TGTGCCAGCAGCCCCCCCTCGGGTAAGGACGAGCAGTACTTC.

The chain has TRBV11-3 and TRBJ2-7; TRBD1 or TRBD2 may be the D gene (5 bases each). The CDR3 runs 14 residues. V was pared by 4 bases and J by 2 bases, with 12 bases between. Germline assignment: CDR1 SGHNT and CDR2 YENEEA. In DNA, the CDR3 is TGTGCCAGCAGCTCCCAAGAGGGACCCTACGAGCAGTACTTC. It encodes CASSSQEGPYEQYF.

The chain has TRBV13 and TRBJ1-1; D unclear. V dropped 6 bases and J dropped 1 base, with 9 bases sitting between them. CDR3 length equals 13 residues. CDR1 is PRHDT and CDR2 is FYEKMQ in the germline V gene (reference sequence). The CDR3 reads CASSLIGNTEAFF. Here the CDR3 DNA reads TGTGCCAGCAGTCTTATCGGGAACACTGAAGCTTTCTTT.

The chain carries TRBV28 and TRBJ1-1; D not resolved. Looked up from germline, CDR1 is MDHEN and CDR2 is SYDVKM. The V end was cut by 7 bases, the J end by 7 bases, with 16 bases between. The CDR3 is 13 amino acids. CDR3 bases: TGTGCCAGCAACCCGGCGGAGTCAAGTGAAGCTTTCTTT. It is translated as CASNPAESSEAFF.

Here the CDR3 reads CASSADRQHTEAFF. CDR3 DNA: TGCGCCAGCAGTGCGGACAGACAGCACACTGAAGCTTTCTTT. The chain employs TRBV4-3 and TRBJ1-1, with D perhaps matching TRBD1 (6 bases). Between the trimmed V and J ends, which lost 6 bases and 3 bases, there was a span of 14 bases. Germline values: CDR1 LGHNA, CDR2 YSLEER. The CDR3 runs 14 residues.

This clone turned up a few times. The V call is TRBV7-9, the J call TRBJ2-7, with a weak D call TRBD1 (7 bases). This CDR3 is built from 13 residues. CDR1 and CDR2 from the germline V gene are SEHNR and FQNEAQ (reference sequence). Trimming took off 1 base at V and 9 bases at J, with 13 bases between the two ends. The CDR3: CASSLGGTAGQYF. The CDR3 DNA reads as TGTGCCAGCAGCTTAGGGGGGACAGCGGGGCAGTACTTC. The entire variable domain, with the rest obtained from reference TRBV7-9 and TRBJ2-7, is as follows: DTGVSQNPRHKITKRGQNVTFRCDPISEHNRLYWYRQTLGQGPEFLTYFQNEAQLEKSRLLSDRFSAERPKGSFSTLEIQRTEQGDSAMYLCASSLGGTAGQYFGPGTRLTVT.

This chain uses TRBV4-3 with TRBJ2-7; D gene ambiguous. Germline V gene data show CDR1 as LGHNA and CDR2 as YSLEER. Trimming took 0 bases from V and 8 from J, leaving 11 bases between them. CDR3 size: 13 residues. CDR3 in amino acids: CASSQDKSTKQYF. The CDR3 DNA follows: TGCGCCAGCAGCCAAGACAAGTCTACGAAGCAGTACTTC.

The CDR3 is CASSQTVGDEQYF. As DNA, the CDR3 is TGCGCCAGCAGCCAGACCGTTGGGGACGAGCAGTACTTC. The chain employs TRBV4-3 and TRBJ2-7; D unresolved. The V and J ends lost 3 bases and 5 bases respectively, with 11 bases between them. The CDR3 covers 13 residues. CDR1 is LGHNA, CDR2 YSLEER, per germline.

The V gene is TRBV11-2, the J gene TRBJ2-6; maybe TRBD1 (6 bases). CDR1 is SGHAT, CDR2 FQNNGV, per germline. The CDR3 length is 15 residues. Trimming removed 5 bases from V and 0 bases from J, with 8 bases in between. This chain's CDR3 is CASSLQGSGANVLTF. CDR3 in DNA: TGTGCCAGCAGCCTACAGGGCTCTGGGGCCAACGTCCTGACTTTC. The full variable domain, completed using reference TRBV11-2 and TRBJ2-6, is EAGVAQSPRYKIIEKRQSVAFWCNPISGHATLYWYQQILGQGPKLLIQFQNNGVVDDSQLPKDRFSAERLKGVDSTLKIQPAKLEDSAVYLCASSLQGSGANVLTFGAGSRLTVL.

The CDR3 DNA sequence: TGTGCCAGCAGTACAAGGGGGCCTACTGAAGCTTTCTTT. This gives the protein CASSTRGPTEAFF. The chain carries TRBV7-9 and TRBJ1-1; TRBD1 matches 7 bases. Germline CDR1 SEHNR, CDR2 FQNEAQ (reference sequence). V was clipped by 6 bases and J by 5 bases; unmatched bases: 6. CDR3 length equals 13 residues. The variable domain in full, completed from reference TRBV7-9 and TRBJ1-1, reads DTGVSQNPRHKITKRGQNVTFRCDPISEHNRLYWYRQTLGQGPEFLTYFQNEAQLEKSRLLSDRFSAERPKGSFSTLEIQRTEQGDSAMYLCASSTRGPTEAFFGQGTRLTVV.

This clone occurred once. The chain recombines TRBV29-1 with TRBJ1-4, with 7 bases fitting TRBD1. Unmatched junction bases numbered 9, after V lost 3 bases and J lost 5 bases. This CDR3 has 15 residues. CDR1 SQVTM and CDR2 ANQGSEA come from the germline V gene. CDR3 sequence: CSVEGRQGANEKLFF. The DNA of the CDR3 is TGCAGCGTTGAGGGGAGACAGGGAGCCAATGAAAAACTGTTTTTT.

This clone was counted only a few times. The CDR3 is CASSQGKAKNIQYF. In nucleotides, the CDR3 is TGCGCCAGCAGCCAGGGGAAGGCCAAAAACATTCAGTACTTC. J is TRBJ2-4 and V is TRBV4-1; D not resolved. The CDR3 spans 14 residues. Trimming pared 3 bases from V and 1 base from J, leaving 7 bases between. The germline CDR1 and CDR2 sequences are MGHRA and YSYEKL.

J is TRBJ1-1 and V is TRBV4-1; D remains unclear. V lost 3 bases, J lost 8 bases, and 13 bases lay in between. There are 13 residues in the CDR3. Germline V gives CDR1 MGHRA, CDR2 YSYEKL. CDR3 sequence (DNA): TGCGCCAGCAGCCAGGGTCTAGGAAGGGAAGCTTTCTTT. This sequence encodes CASSQGLGREAFF.

The chain joins TRBV29-1 to TRBJ2-1; D call uncertain. The length of the CDR3 is 15 residues. V lost 3 bases and J lost 4, with 16 bases in between. The germline V gene has CDR1 SQVTM and CDR2 ANQGSEA. The CDR3 spells CSVETTGPLYNEQFF. The CDR3 coding sequence is TGCAGCGTTGAGACGACCGGACCTCTTTACAATGAGCAGTTCTTC.

Relative to its sample, this clone is large (0.1 to 1%). The chain carries TRBV19 and TRBJ1-6; 9 bases agree with TRBD1. The CDR3 is 15 residues long. The germline gives CDR1 LNHDA, CDR2 SQIVND (reference sequence). The ends lost 8 bases at V and 7 bases at J; junction bases unmatched: 9. In DNA form, the CDR3 reads TGTGCCAGTGGGACAGGGACGACCGAAAATTCACCCCTCCACTTT. Protein sequence: CASGTGTTENSPLHF.

This clone was seen a few times. V gene TRBV5-1 combines with J gene TRBJ2-1; 10 bases agree with TRBD2. From germline, CDR1 is SGHRS and CDR2 YFSETQ. J was trimmed by 4 bases and V by 2 bases; bases with no gene match: 6. The CDR3 runs 16 residues. The DNA of the CDR3 is TGCGCCAGCAGCTTCGGACTAGCGGCCGTGTACAATGAGCAGTTCTTC. Protein: CASSFGLAAVYNEQFF.

This clone has only a few counts. The V call is TRBV29-1, the J call TRBJ2-7; the D gene could be TRBD1 or TRBD2 (5 bases each). This CDR3 has 12 amino acids. CDR1 and CDR2 (germline): SQVTM, ANQGSEA. V lost 6 bases and J 2 bases, leaving 11 bases between the germline ends. The CDR3 is CSVDTGTYEQYF. CDR3 coding DNA: TGCAGCGTGGACACCGGGACCTACGAGCAGTACTTC.

The chain has TRBV19 and TRBJ2-2; no firm D call. Trimming left V 3 bases short and J 7 bases short, with 12 bases between. The CDR3 length is 14 residues. Germline loops: CDR1 LNHDA, CDR2 SQIVND (reference sequence). CDR3 protein: CASSIAPRSGELFF. In DNA form, the CDR3 reads TGTGCCAGTAGTATCGCCCCCAGGAGCGGGGAGCTGTTTTTT.

This clone ranks as medium-sized. The gene calls are TRBV28 and TRBJ2-5; a weak D match, TRBD2 (6 bases). This CDR3 is 13 amino acids long. Germline values: CDR1 MDHEN, CDR2 SYDVKM. Trimming left V 4 bases short and J 1 base short, with 7 bases between. Here the CDR3 DNA reads TGTGCCAGCAGTTGGAGGGTCCAAGAGACCCAGTACTTC. This translates into CASSWRVQETQYF. Complete variable domain (other parts from reference TRBV28 and TRBJ2-5): DVKVTQSSRYLVKRTGEKVFLECVQDMDHENMFWYRQDPGLGLRLIYFSYDVKMKEKGDIPEGYSVSREKKERFSLILESASTNQTSMYLCASSWRVQETQYFGPGTRLLVL.

The chain has TRBV11-2 and TRBJ2-7, with 7 bases lining up with TRBD2. The CDR3 runs to 15 residues. Trimming took 4 bases from V and 2 from J; bases not matched to a gene: 8. Germline V CDR1 and CDR2: SGHAT, FQNNGV. The DNA for the CDR3 is TGTGCCAGCAGCTCACTGGCGGGGGTGACCTACGAGCAGTACTTC. Protein sequence: CASSSLAGVTYEQYF. The whole variable domain, remainder taken from reference TRBV11-2 and TRBJ2-7, is EAGVAQSPRYKIIEKRQSVAFWCNPISGHATLYWYQQILGQGPKLLIQFQNNGVVDDSQLPKDRFSAERLKGVDSTLKIQPAKLEDSAVYLCASSSLAGVTYEQYFGPGTRLTVT.

J is TRBJ1-1 and V is TRBV27; 7 bases line up with TRBD1. The CDR3 spans 14 residues. The trim removed 5 bases at V and 7 bases at J, leaving 10 bases unmatched. Germline V gives CDR1 MNHEY, CDR2 SMNVEV (reference sequence). CDR3 sequence reads: CASSPNRDRYEAFF. The CDR3 DNA follows: TGTGCCAGCAGTCCCAACCGGGACAGATATGAAGCTTTCTTT.

V usage is TRBV6-6 and J usage is TRBJ2-5, with TRBD1 matching over 7 bases. V trimming: 6 bases; J trimming: 3 bases; junction bases outside the gene matches: 13. From germline, CDR1 is MNHNY and CDR2 SVGAGI (reference sequence). The CDR3 consists of 16 residues. CDR3: CASRETPGTAKETQYF. The CDR3 DNA sequence: TGTGCCAGCAGGGAGACCCCCGGGACAGCGAAAGAGACCCAGTACTTC.

About this clone: The same CDR3 arises from other DNA sequences in this sample as well. This sequence joins TRBV27 and TRBJ2-7; TRBD2 agrees at 7 bases. Germline V gene sequence: CDR1 MNHEY, CDR2 SMNVEV (reference sequence). The V segment lost 6 bases and the J segment 2 bases; nucleotides outside the gene matches: 4. The CDR3 is made up of 13 amino acids. CDR3 in amino acids: CASSLTSAYEQYF. The CDR3 nucleotides are TGTGCCAGCAGCCTCACTAGCGCCTACGAGCAGTACTTC.

The chain combines TRBV5-4 with TRBJ1-6, with unresolved D. This CDR3 contains 14 residues. Per the germline V gene, CDR1 is SGHNT and CDR2 is YYREEE (reference sequence). Trimming stripped 3 bases from V and 8 bases from J, with 12 bases between. The CDR3 region is CASSWAFGDSPLHF. The CDR3 DNA reads TGTGCCAGCAGCTGGGCATTTGGGGATTCACCCCTCCACTTT.

The chain's CDR3 is CASSLITGHDEQFF. The DNA for the CDR3 is TGTGCCAGCAGCTTAATCACAGGGCATGATGAGCAGTTCTTC. This chain uses TRBV7-9 with TRBJ2-1, with D possibly matching TRBD1 (6 bases). The germline gives CDR1 SEHNR, CDR2 FQNEAQ (reference sequence). This CDR3 is built from 14 residues. The V end was cut by 2 bases, the J end by 8 bases, with 13 bases between.

This rearrangement joins TRBV20-1 to TRBJ2-7; D is undetermined. Between the trimmed V and J ends, which lost 2 bases and 5 bases, there was a span of 7 bases. This CDR3 has 11 amino acids. CDR1 DFQATT and CDR2 SNEGSKA come from the germline V gene (reference sequence). CDR3 nucleotides: TGCAGTGCTAGATACAGCCACGAGCAGTACTTC. Translation: CSARYSHEQYF.

The chain combines TRBV5-6 with TRBJ2-1; D may match TRBD1 or TRBD2 (6 bases each). The CDR3 runs 15 residues. Germline CDR1 reads SGHDT; CDR2 reads YYEEEE. V was shortened by 3 bases and J by 4 bases, with 14 bases between the two germline ends. In DNA form, the CDR3 reads TGTGCCAGCAGCTCAGGAGGGACATCTTACAATGAGCAGTTCTTC. It codes for CASSSGGTSYNEQFF.